The 14 T cell receptor beta chains reported below all come from one sample, sequenced in a study of blood T cell repertoires in COVID-19. The repertoire was sequenced with immunoSEQ multiplex PCR; TCRdb's copy has only in-frame clones and lacks some. The sample contains 350,000 to 400,000 clones, approximately 86% of which appear only once. The source material was peripheral blood. All receptors derive from a woman in her sixties with COVID-19, enrolled during active disease.

The sample holds a few counts of this clone. This rearrangement joins TRBV18 to TRBJ1-6; 8 nucleotides match TRBD1. Unmatched junction bases numbered 9, after V lost 1 base and J lost 7 bases. The germline gives CDR1 KGHSH, CDR2 LQKENI. This CDR3 is built from 17 residues. CDR3 coding DNA: TGTGCCAGCTCACCACTCGCTCCGGACAGGGTCAATTCACCCCTCCACTTT. It encodes CASSPLAPDRVNSPLHF.

The genes are TRBV11-2 and TRBJ2-3; TRBD2 might be the D (5 bases). The V and J ends lost 5 bases and 2 bases respectively, with 17 bases between them. CDR1 is SGHAT and CDR2 is FQNNGV in the germline V gene. This CDR3 spans 16 amino acids. CDR3: CASSPRLTGFTDTQYF. The CDR3, as DNA: TGTGCCAGCAGCCCGAGACTTACGGGGTTCACAGATACGCAGTATTTT. The variable domain in full, with the rest retrieved from reference TRBV11-2 and TRBJ2-3, is EAGVAQSPRYKIIEKRQSVAFWCNPISGHATLYWYQQILGQGPKLLIQFQNNGVVDDSQLPKDRFSAERLKGVDSTLKIQPAKLEDSAVYLCASSPRLTGFTDTQYFGPGTRLTVL.

The genes are TRBV6-1 and TRBJ1-2; TRBD1 is a possible D gene (5 bases). V lost 2 bases to trimming and J lost 8 bases, with 12 bases between them. The CDR3 extends over 13 amino acids. CDR1 and CDR2 from the germline V gene are MNHNS and SASEGT. This CDR3 reads CASSERWRDGYTF. In nucleotides, the CDR3 is TGTGCCAGCAGTGAAAGGTGGAGGGACGGCTACACCTTC.

A word on this clone: Other DNA sequences in this sample translate to the same CDR3. V is TRBV18 and J is TRBJ1-2; weak D call: TRBD1 (5 bases). In germline, CDR1 is KGHSH, CDR2 LQKENI. Trimming removed 2 bases at V and 3 bases at J, with 7 bases between. The CDR3 has 13 residues. DNA for the CDR3: TGTGCCAGCTCACCAGACAGAGACTATGGCTACACCTTC. Translated: CASSPDRDYGYTF. Complete variable domain (other parts from reference TRBV18 and TRBJ1-2): NAGVMQNPRHLVRRRGQEARLRCSPMKGHSHVYWYRQLPEEGLKFMVYLQKENIIDESGMPKERFSAEFPKEGPSILRIQQVVRGDSAAYFCASSPDRDYGYTFGSGTRLTVV.

This chain joins TRBV28 and TRBJ2-1; 11 bases map to TRBD2. The V and J ends lost 4 bases and 10 bases, in that order; junction bases with no gene match: 15. This CDR3 is built from 17 residues. Germline lookup yields CDR1 MDHEN and CDR2 SYDVKM. The CDR3 protein is CASSSAGWASGGNEQFF. The DNA for the CDR3 is TGTGCCAGCAGTTCAGCGGGTTGGGCTAGCGGGGGGAACGAGCAGTTCTTC. The full variable domain, completed using reference TRBV28 and TRBJ2-1, is DVKVTQSSRYLVKRTGEKVFLECVQDMDHENMFWYRQDPGLGLRLIYFSYDVKMKEKGDIPEGYSVSREKKERFSLILESASTNQTSMYLCASSSAGWASGGNEQFFGPGTRLTVL.

The chain has TRBV9 and TRBJ1-1; D is possibly TRBD1 (5 bases). The CDR3 spans 13 residues. The germline V gene encodes CDR1 SGDLS and CDR2 YYNGEE. V was trimmed by 0 bases and J by 6 bases, leaving 9 bases between them. The CDR3 spells CASSVAVRAEAFF. The CDR3, as DNA: TGTGCCAGCAGCGTAGCGGTCAGGGCTGAAGCTTTCTTT.

The chain carries TRBV12-3 or TRBV12-4 and TRBJ2-5; D possibly corresponds to TRBD1 (6 bases). V shed 4 bases and J shed 2 bases, with 8 bases lying between them. The length of the CDR3 is 13 residues. The CDR3 loop is CASSWTVQETQYF. The CDR3 bases are TGTGCCAGCAGTTGGACAGTTCAAGAGACCCAGTACTTC.

This clone appeared a few times. This sequence joins TRBV5-4 and TRBJ2-3, with TRBD2 identical over 12 bases. The germline CDR1 and CDR2 sequences are SGHNT and YYREEE (reference sequence). This CDR3 contains 15 residues. Trimming at V came to 7 bases and at J to 3 bases, leaving 6 bases not matched to a gene. The CDR3 coding sequence is TGTGCCAGCCGCTCTAGCGGGGGGGCAACAGATACGCAGTATTTT. This encodes CASRSSGGATDTQYF.

The chain is built from TRBV5-1 and TRBJ1-1; a weak D match, TRBD1 (6 bases). CDR1 is SGHRS and CDR2 is YFSETQ in the germline V gene. V dropped 4 bases and J dropped 6 bases, with 16 bases sitting between them. The CDR3 spans 14 residues. CDR3 DNA: TGCGCCAGCAGCGCCAGGGGCAGGGATGCTGAAGCTTTCTTT. Translated: CASSARGRDAEAFF.

The rearrangement joins TRBV7-2 to TRBJ2-7, with a possible D match to TRBD2 (7 bases). The CDR3 is 15 residues long. Trimming removed 4 bases at V and 4 bases at J, with 17 bases between. CDR1 and CDR2 from the germline V gene are SGHTA and FQGNSA. The CDR3 region is CASSWDRGGGYEQYF. The CDR3 DNA is TGTGCCAGCAGCTGGGATAGGGGGGGTGGTTACGAGCAGTACTTC.

The chain recombines TRBV7-3 with TRBJ2-6; D is ambiguous. The ends were cut back, 6 bases at V and 1 base at J, with 10 bases in the middle. Looked up from germline, CDR1 is SGHTA and CDR2 is FQGTGA. The CDR3 is 15 residues long. The CDR3 is CASSPHGSGANVLTF. DNA of the CDR3: TGTGCCAGCAGTCCCCACGGTTCTGGGGCCAACGTCCTGACTTTC.

J is TRBJ2-5 and V is TRBV20-1, with 7 bases fitting TRBD2. Germline loops: CDR1 DFQATT, CDR2 SNEGSKA (reference sequence). With 3 bases clipped from V and 2 bases from J, the junction kept 9 bases outside the gene matches. The CDR3 contains 15 residues. The CDR3 sequence: CSASRIAGDQETQYF. The DNA of the CDR3 is TGCAGTGCTAGTAGGATCGCGGGGGATCAAGAGACCCAGTACTTC.

The rearrangement uses TRBV7-3 and TRBJ1-2, with D possibly matching TRBD1 (5 bases). Deletions cut 2 bases from V and 7 bases from J, with 14 bases between. The CDR3 covers 14 residues. The germline V gene encodes CDR1 SGHTA and CDR2 FQGTGA. This chain's CDR3 is CASSLAEGTGGYTF. The CDR3 DNA follows: TGTGCCAGCAGCTTAGCGGAGGGGACTGGTGGCTACACCTTC.

The chain recombines TRBV10-3 with TRBJ2-5; D perhaps matches TRBD1 (6 bases). Germline assignment: CDR1 ENHRY and CDR2 SYGVKD. Trimming took off 4 bases at V and 1 base at J, with 7 bases between the two ends. The CDR3 length is 13 residues. CDR3 in amino acids: CAISGDTQETQYF. The CDR3 DNA is TGTGCCATCAGTGGGGACACCCAAGAGACCCAGTACTTC.